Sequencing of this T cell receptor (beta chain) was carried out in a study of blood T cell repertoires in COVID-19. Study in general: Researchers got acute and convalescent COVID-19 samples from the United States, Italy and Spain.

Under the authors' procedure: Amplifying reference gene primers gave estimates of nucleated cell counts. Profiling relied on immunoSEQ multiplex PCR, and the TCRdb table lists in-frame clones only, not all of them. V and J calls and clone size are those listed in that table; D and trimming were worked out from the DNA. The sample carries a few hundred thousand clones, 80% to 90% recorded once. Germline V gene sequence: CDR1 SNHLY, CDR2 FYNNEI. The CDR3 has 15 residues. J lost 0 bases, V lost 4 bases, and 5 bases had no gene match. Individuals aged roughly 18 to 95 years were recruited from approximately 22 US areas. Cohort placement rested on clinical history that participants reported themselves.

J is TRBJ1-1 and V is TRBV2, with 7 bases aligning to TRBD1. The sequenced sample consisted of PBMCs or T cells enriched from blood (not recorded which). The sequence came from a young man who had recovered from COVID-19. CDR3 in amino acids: CASSAQGTLNTEAFF. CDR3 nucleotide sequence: TGTGCCAGCAGTGCACAGGGGACCTTGAACACTGAAGCTTTCTTT.